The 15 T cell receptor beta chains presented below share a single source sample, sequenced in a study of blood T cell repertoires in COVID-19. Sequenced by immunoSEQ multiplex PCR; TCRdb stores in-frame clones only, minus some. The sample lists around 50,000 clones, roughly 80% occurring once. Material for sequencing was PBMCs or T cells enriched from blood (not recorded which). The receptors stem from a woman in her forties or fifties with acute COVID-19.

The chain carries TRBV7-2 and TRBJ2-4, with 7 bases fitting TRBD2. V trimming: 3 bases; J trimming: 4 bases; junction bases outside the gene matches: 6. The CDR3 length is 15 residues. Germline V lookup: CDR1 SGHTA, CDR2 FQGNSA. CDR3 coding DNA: TGTGCCAGCAGCTTTTTGGGGGGGTGGAAAAACATTCAGTACTTC. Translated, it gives CASSFLGGWKNIQYF.

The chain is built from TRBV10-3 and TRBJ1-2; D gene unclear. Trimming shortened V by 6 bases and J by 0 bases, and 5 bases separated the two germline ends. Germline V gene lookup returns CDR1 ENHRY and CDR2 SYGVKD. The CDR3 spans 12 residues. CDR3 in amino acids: CAISHTNYGYTF. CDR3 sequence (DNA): TGTGCCATCAGCCACACTAACTATGGCTACACCTTC.

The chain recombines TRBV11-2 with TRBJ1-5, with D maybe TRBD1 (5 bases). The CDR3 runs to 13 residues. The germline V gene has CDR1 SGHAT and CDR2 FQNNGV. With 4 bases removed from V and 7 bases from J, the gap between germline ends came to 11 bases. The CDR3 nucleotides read TGTGCCAGCAGCTCGGGGGTGGGGCAGCCCCAGCATTTT. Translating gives CASSSGVGQPQHF.

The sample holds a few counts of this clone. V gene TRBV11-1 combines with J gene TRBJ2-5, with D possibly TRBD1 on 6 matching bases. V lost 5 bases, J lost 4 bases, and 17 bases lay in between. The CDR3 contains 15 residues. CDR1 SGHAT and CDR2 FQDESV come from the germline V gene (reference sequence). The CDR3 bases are TGTGCCAGCAGCCCAGGGGTTTCGGTGGGAGAGACCCAGTACTTC. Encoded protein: CASSPGVSVGETQYF.

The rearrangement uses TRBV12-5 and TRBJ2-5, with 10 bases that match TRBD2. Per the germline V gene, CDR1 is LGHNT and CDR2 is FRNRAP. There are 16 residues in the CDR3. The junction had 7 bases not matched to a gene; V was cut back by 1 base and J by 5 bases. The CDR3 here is CASGLAAGGPSETQYF. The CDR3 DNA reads TGTGCTAGTGGTTTGGCAGCGGGGGGGCCTAGCGAGACCCAGTACTTC.

The DNA of the CDR3 is TGTGCCAGCAGCGTAGATGGCAGGGGGACTAATGAAAAACTGTTTTTT. It is translated as CASSVDGRGTNEKLFF. The chain uses TRBV9 and TRBJ1-4; TRBD1 matches at 7 bases. With V trimmed by 0 bases and J by 2 bases, 4 bases remained unmatched. The V gene's germline CDR1 is SGDLS and CDR2 YYNGEE. CDR3 length equals 16 residues.

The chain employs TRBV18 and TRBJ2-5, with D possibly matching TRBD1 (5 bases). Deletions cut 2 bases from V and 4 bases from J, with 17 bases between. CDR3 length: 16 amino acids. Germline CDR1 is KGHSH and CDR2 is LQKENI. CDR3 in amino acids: CASSPGFAQRGETQYF. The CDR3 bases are TGTGCCAGCTCACCAGGATTTGCTCAAAGGGGAGAGACCCAGTACTTC. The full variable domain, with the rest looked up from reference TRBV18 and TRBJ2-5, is NAGVMQNPRHLVRRRGQEARLRCSPMKGHSHVYWYRQLPEEGLKFMVYLQKENIIDESGMPKERFSAEFPKEGPSILRIQQVVRGDSAAYFCASSPGFAQRGETQYFGPGTRLLVL.

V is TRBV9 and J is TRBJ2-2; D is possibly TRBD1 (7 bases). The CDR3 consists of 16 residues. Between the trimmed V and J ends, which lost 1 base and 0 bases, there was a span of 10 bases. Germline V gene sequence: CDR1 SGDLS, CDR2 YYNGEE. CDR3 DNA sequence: TGTGCCAGCAGCGTAAGGAGGGGGCCGAACACCGGGGAGCTGTTTTTT. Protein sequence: CASSVRRGPNTGELFF.

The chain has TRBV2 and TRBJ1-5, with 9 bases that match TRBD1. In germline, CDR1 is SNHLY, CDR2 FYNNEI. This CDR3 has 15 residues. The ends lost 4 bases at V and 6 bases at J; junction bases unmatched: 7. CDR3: CASSADRGGRQPQHF. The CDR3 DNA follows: TGTGCCAGCAGTGCAGACAGGGGGGGTCGTCAGCCCCAGCATTTT.

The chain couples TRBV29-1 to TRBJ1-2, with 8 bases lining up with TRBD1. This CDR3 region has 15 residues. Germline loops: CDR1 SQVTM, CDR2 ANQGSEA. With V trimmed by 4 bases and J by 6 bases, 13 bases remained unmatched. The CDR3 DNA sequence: TGCAGCGTTGTAATGGGACAGGCCCAAAGAGATGGCTACACCTTC. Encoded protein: CSVVMGQAQRDGYTF.

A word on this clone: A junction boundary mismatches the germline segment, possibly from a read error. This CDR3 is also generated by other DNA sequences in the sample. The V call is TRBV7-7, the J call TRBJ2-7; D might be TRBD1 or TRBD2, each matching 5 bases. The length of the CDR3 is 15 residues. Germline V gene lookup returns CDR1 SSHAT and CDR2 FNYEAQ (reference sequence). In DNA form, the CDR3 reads TGTGCTAGCAGCTTAGGGGCGGGTCCTTCCTACGAGCAGTACTTC. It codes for CASSLGAGPSYEQYF.

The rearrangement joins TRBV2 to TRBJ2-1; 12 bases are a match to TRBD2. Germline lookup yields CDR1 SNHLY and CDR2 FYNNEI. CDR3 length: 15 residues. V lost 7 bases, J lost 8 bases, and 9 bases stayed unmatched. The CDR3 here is CASMLAGGLGDEQFF. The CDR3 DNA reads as TGTGCCAGCATGCTAGCGGGGGGGTTGGGCGATGAGCAGTTCTTC.

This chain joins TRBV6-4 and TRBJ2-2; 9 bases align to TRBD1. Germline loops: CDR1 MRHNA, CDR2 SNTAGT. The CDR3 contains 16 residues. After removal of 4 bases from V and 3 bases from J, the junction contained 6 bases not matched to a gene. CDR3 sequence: CASSATDRGDTGELFF. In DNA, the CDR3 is TGTGCCAGCAGTGCCACCGACAGGGGGGACACCGGGGAGCTGTTTTTT.

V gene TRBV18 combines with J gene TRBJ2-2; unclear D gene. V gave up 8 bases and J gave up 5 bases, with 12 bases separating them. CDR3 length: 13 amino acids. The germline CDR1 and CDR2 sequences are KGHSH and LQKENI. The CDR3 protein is CASLPPNTGELFF. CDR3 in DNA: TGTGCCAGCCTACCCCCCAATACCGGGGAGCTGTTTTTT.

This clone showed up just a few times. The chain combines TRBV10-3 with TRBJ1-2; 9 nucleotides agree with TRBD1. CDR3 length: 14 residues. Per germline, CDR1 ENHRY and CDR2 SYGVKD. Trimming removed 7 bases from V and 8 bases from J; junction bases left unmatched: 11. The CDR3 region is CAITDSGTGNGYTF. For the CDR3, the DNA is TGTGCCATCACTGATTCCGGGACAGGGAACGGCTACACCTTC.